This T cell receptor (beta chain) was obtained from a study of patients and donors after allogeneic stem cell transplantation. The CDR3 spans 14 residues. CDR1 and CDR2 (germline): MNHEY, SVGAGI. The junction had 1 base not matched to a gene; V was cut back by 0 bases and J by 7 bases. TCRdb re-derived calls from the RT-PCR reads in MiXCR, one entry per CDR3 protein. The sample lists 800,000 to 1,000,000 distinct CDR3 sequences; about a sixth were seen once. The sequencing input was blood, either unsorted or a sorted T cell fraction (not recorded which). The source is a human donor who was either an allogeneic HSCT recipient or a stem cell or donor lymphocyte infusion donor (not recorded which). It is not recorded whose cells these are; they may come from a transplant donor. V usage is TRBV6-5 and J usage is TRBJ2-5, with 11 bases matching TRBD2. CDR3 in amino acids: CASSYSTSGVTQYF. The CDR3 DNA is TGTGCCAGCAGTTACTCGACTAGCGGGGTGACCCAGTACTTC.